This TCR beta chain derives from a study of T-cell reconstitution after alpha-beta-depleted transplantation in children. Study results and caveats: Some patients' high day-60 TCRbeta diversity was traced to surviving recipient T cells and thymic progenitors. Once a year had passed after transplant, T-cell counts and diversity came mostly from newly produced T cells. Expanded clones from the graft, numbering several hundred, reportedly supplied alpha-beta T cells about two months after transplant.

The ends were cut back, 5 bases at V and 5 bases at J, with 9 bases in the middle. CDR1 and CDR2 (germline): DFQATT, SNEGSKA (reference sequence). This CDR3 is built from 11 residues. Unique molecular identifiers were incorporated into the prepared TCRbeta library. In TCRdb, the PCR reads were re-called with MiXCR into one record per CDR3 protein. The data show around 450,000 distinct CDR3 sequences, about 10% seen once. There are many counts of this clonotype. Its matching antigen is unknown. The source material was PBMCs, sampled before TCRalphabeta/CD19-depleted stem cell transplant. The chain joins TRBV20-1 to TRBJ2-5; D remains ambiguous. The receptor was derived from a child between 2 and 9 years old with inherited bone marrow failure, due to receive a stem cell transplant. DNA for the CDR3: TGCAGTGCTCTAAGGAGTGAGACCCAGTACTTC. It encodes CSALRSETQYF.